Sequencing of this T cell receptor beta chain was carried out in a study of CD8 T cells in ankylosing spondylitis (dated by TCRdb to 2016 to 2017). Background for the entire study: To find TCR variants linked to disease, the study profiled T cell receptor beta repertoires in ankylosing spondylitis patients and healthy donors. The full study cohort was made up of about 25 ankylosing spondylitis patients and around 100 healthy donors. Peripheral blood samples were taken, and synovial fluid was additionally collected from ankylosing spondylitis patients.

For this clonotype: The specificity of this receptor is unknown. One base away there is no much larger clone; base qualities are not given.

For this chain, trimming is 5 bases at the V end and 7 bases at the J end, and the number of junction bases without a gene match is 8. Sequences DFQATT (CDR1) and SNEGSKA (CDR2) are obtained from the germline V gene (reference sequence). The CDR3 has 14 amino acids, counting the end cysteine and phenylalanine. The CDR3 DNA has 42 bases and is translated from base 1. Overall study outcomes, separate from this receptor: Blood from ankylosing spondylitis patients appeared to be characterized by a TCR beta motif made up of under ten highly homologous amino acid variants. A CD8+ phenotype was shown by the disease-linked clones, which were found at relatively low frequencies in peripheral blood. Some motif variants were previously reported in synovial fluid and blood of reactive arthritis patients, suggesting common disease-initiation mechanisms. According to the report, matched synovial fluid samples from ankylosing spondylitis patients were significantly enriched for the disease-linked clones.

The reads were generated on an Illumina HiSeq 2500. Quantitative 5'-RACE with molecular barcodes was the method used to prepare the TCR beta libraries. The original pipeline was this. A new computational method based on a probabilistic model of VDJ rearrangement was used to identify disease-linked TCR variants. TCRdb reprocessed the public reads (quality trimming at Q25 with fastp, clone calling with MiXCR) and kept in-frame beta chains. Rows with a matching CDR3 protein are joined into one entry that keeps the most common DNA and genes. These V and J calls rely on TCRdb rather than the paper's analysis. The sample includes roughly 170,000 distinct CDR3 sequences, with 8.5% to 10% observed a single time. In total, the top ten clones hold over 13% of the sample.

Sequenced input: blood, either unsorted or a sorted T cell fraction (not recorded which). The sequence derives from a female donor with ankylosing spondylitis or in good health (not recorded which). The sequence joins TRBV20-1 to TRBJ2-7, with 13 central nucleotides matching TRBD2. This receptor has the CDR3 CSAVGLAGVREQYF. The sequenced DNA: TGCAGTGCTGTAGGACTAGCGGGAGTGAGGGAGCAGTACTTC.